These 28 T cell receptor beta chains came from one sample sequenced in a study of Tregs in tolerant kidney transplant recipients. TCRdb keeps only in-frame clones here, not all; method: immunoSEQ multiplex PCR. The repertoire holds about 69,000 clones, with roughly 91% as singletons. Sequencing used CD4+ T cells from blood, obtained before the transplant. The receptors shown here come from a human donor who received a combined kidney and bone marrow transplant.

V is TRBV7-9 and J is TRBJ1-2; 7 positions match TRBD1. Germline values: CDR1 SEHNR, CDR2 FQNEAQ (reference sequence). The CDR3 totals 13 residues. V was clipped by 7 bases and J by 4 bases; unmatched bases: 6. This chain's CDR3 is CASTIGGSYGYTF. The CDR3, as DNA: TGTGCCAGCACGATAGGGGGCTCCTATGGCTACACCTTC.

The CDR3, as DNA: TGTGCCAGCAGCTTAGGGGCCCTTGGGAGGACCAGAACCTCCTACGAGCAGTACTTC. It codes for CASSLGALGRTRTSYEQYF. V usage is TRBV7-7 and J usage is TRBJ2-7, with TRBD2 as a possible D gene (6 bases). The CDR3 totals 19 residues. V was cut by 1 base and J by 0 bases, with 22 bases left in between. Germline lookup yields CDR1 SSHAT and CDR2 FNYEAQ (reference sequence).

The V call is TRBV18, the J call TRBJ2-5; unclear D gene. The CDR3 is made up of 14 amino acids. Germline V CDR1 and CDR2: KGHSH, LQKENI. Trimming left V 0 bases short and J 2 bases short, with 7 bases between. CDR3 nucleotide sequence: TGTGCCAGCTCACCACCGATGCAGCAAGAGACCCAGTACTTC. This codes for CASSPPMQQETQYF.

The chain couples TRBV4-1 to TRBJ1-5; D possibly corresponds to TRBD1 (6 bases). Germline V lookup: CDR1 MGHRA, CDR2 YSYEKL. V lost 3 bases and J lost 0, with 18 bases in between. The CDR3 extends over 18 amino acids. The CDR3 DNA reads TGCGCCAGCAGCCAGGGGGTCGGGGGGACATATAGCAATCAGCCCCAGCATTTT. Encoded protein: CASSQGVGGTYSNQPQHF.

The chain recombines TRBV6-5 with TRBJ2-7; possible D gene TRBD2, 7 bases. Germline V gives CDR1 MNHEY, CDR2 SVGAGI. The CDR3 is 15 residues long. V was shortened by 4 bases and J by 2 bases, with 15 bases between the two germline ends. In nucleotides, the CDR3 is TGTGCCAGCAGTTGGGAATCGGGGGGCACCTACGAGCAGTACTTC. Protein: CASSWESGGTYEQYF.

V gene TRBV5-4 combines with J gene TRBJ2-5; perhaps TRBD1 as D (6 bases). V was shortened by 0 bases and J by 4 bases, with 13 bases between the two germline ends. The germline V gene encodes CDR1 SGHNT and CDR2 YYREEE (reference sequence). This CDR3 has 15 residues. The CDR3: CASSLVGRGAETQYF. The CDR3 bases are TGTGCCAGCAGCTTGGTCGGCAGGGGAGCAGAGACCCAGTACTTC.

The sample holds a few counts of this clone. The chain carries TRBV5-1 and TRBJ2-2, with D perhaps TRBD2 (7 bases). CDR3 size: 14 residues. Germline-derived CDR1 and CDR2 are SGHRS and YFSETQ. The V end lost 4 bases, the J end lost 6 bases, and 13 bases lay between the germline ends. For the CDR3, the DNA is TGCGCCAGCAGCGGGGGCACTAGCGCCGGGGAGCTGTTTTTT. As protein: CASSGGTSAGELFF.

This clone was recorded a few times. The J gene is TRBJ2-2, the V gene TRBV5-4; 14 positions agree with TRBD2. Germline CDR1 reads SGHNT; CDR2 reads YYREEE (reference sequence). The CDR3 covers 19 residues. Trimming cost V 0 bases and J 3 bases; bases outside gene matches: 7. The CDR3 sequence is CASSLEGLAGVRDTGELFF. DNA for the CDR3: TGTGCCAGCAGCTTGGAGGGACTAGCGGGAGTTCGCGACACCGGGGAGCTGTTTTTT.

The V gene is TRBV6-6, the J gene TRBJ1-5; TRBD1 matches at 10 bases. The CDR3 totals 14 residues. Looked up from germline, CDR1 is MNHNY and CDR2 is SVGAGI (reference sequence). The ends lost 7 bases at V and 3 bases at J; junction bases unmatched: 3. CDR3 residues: CASNDRGHNQPQHF. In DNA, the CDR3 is TGTGCCAGCAATGACAGGGGGCACAATCAGCCCCAGCATTTT.

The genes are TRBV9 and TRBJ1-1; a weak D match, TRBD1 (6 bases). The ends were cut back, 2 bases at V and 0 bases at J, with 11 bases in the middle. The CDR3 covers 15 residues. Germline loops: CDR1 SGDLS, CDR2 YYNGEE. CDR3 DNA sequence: TGTGCCAGCAGCGTGGACAGAAGTATGAACACTGAAGCTTTCTTT. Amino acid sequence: CASSVDRSMNTEAFF.

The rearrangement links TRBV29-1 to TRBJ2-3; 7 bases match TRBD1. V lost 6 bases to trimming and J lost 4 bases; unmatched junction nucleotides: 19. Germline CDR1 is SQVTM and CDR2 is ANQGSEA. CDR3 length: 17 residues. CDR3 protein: CSVVGVQGNLASDTQYF. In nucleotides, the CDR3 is TGCAGCGTGGTGGGGGTACAGGGGAACCTAGCTTCAGATACGCAGTATTTT.

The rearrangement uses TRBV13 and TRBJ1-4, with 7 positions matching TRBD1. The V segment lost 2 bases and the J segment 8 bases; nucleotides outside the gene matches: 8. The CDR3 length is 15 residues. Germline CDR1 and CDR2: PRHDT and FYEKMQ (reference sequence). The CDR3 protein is CASSLRQGVREKLFF. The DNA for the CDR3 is TGTGCCAGCAGCTTACGACAGGGAGTGAGGGAAAAACTGTTTTTT.

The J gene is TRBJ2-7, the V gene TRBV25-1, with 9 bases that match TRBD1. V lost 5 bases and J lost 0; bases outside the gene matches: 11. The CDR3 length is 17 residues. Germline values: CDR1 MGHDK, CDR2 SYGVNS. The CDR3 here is CASSSPPGQGVSYEQYF. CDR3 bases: TGTGCCAGCAGTAGTCCACCGGGACAGGGTGTCTCCTACGAGCAGTACTTC.

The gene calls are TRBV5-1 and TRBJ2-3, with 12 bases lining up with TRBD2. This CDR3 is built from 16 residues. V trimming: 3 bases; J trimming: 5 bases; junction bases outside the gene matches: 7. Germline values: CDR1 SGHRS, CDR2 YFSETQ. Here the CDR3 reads CASSSSGRASGDTQYF. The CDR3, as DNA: TGCGCCAGCAGCTCTAGCGGGAGGGCCTCGGGAGATACGCAGTATTTT.

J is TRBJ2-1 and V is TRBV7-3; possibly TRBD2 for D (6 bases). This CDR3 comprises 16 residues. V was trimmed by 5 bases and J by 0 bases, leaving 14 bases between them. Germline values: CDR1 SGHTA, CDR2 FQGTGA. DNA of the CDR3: TGTGCCAGCAGCCCGACCGGGAGCTTCTCCTACAATGAGCAGTTCTTC. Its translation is CASSPTGSFSYNEQFF.

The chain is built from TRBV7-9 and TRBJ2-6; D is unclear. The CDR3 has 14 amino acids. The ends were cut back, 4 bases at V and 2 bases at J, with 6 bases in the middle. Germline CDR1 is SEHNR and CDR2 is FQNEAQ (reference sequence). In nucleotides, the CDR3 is TGTGCCAGCAGCTACAGAGCTGGGGCCAACGTCCTGACTTTC. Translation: CASSYRAGANVLTF.

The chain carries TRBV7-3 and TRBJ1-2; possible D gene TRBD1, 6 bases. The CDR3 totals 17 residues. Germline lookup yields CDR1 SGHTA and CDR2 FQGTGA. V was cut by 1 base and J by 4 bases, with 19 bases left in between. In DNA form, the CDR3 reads TGTGCCAGCAGCTTAAGGGCAGGGGACCCTCTAGGCTATGGCTACACCTTC. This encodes CASSLRAGDPLGYGYTF.

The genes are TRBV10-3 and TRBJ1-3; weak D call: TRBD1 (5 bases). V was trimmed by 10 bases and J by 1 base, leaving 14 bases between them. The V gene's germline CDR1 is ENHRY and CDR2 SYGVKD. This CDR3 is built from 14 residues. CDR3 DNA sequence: TGTGCCACCACAGCAGGGATTTCTGGAAACACCATATATTTT. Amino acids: CATTAGISGNTIYF.

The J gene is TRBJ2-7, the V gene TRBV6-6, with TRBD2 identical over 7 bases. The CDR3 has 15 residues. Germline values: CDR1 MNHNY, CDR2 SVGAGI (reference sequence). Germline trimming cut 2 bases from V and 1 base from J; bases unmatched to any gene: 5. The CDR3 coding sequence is TGTGCCAGCAGTTACCCGTCTAGCGGATCCTACGAGCAGTACTTC. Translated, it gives CASSYPSSGSYEQYF.

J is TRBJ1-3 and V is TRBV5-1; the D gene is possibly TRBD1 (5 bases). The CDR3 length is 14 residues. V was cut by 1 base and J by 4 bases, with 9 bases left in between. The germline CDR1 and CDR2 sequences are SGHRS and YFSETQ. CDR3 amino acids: CASSLQAGGNTIYF. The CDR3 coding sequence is TGCGCCAGCAGCTTGCAAGCAGGGGGAAACACCATATATTTT.

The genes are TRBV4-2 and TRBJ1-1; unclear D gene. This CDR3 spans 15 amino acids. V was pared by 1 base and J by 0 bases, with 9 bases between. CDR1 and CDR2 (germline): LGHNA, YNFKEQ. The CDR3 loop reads CASSQVSTMNTEAFF. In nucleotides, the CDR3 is TGTGCCAGCAGCCAAGTAAGTACAATGAACACTGAAGCTTTCTTT.

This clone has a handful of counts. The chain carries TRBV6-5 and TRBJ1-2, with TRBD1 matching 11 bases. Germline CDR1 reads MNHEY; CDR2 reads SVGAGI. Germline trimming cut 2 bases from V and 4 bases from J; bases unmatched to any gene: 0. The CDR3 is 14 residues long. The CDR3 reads CASSYGTGGYGYTF. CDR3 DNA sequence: TGTGCCAGCAGTTACGGGACAGGGGGCTATGGCTACACCTTC.

CDR3 bases: TGTGCCTGGAGGGGGCGTTGGGGCATGAACACTGAAGCTTTCTTT. It encodes CAWRGRWGMNTEAFF. This rearrangement joins TRBV30 to TRBJ1-1, with a tentative D call TRBD1 (5 bases). The CDR3 is 15 amino acids. The germline V gene has CDR1 GTSNPN and CDR2 SVGIG (reference sequence). The ends were cut back, 3 bases at V and 0 bases at J, with 14 bases in the middle.

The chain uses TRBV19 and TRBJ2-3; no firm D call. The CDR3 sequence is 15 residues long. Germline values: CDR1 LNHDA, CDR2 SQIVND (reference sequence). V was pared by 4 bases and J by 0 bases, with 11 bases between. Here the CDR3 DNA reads TGTGCCAGTAGTAGCAACAGCCCTAGCACAGATACGCAGTATTTT. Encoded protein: CASSSNSPSTDTQYF.

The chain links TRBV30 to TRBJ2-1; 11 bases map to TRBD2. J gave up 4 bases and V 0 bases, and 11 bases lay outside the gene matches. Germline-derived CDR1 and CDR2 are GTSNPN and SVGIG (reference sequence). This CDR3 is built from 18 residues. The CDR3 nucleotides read TGTGCCTGGAGTGTACGGGGTAGCGGGAGGGTGCAGTACAATGAGCAGTTCTTC. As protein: CAWSVRGSGRVQYNEQFF.

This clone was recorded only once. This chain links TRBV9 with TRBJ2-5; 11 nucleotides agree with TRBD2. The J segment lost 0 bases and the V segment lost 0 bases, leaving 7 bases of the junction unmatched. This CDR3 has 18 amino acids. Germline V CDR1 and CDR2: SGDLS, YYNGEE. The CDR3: CASSVGLAGGIYQETQYF. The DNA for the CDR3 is TGTGCCAGCAGCGTAGGGTTAGCGGGAGGGATCTACCAAGAGACCCAGTACTTC.

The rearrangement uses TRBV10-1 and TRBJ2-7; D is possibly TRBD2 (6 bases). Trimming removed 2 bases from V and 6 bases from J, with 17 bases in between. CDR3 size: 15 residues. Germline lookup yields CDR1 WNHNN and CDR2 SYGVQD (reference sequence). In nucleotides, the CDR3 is TGCGCCAGCAGTGAGGGAGGGCTCTCAAGGGGCGAGCAGTACTTC. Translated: CASSEGGLSRGEQYF.

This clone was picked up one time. The CDR3 coding sequence is TGCGCCAGCAGCCAAGATTTTGAGGCGAGAGGGGCCAACGTCCTGACTTTC. It encodes CASSQDFEARGANVLTF. The chain recombines TRBV4-1 with TRBJ2-6, with D uncertain. Germline V gene data show CDR1 as MGHRA and CDR2 as YSYEKL. Trimming removed 0 bases at V and 4 bases at J, with 13 bases between. This CDR3 is built from 17 residues.